Below, 6 T cell receptor beta chains from the same sample are listed, as sequenced in a study of radiation and T cells in renal cell carcinoma. Profiled with immunoSEQ multiplex PCR; TCRdb holds only in-frame clones, not every one. The profile shows about 18,000 clones, about 61% of them singletons. As to treatment: treatment-naive control, cytoreductive nephrectomy. The material was tumor tissue, obtained from a patient whose treatment was nephrectomy without radiotherapy. The receptor set was obtained from a man aged 45-65 years with renal cell carcinoma.

In this sample, this clone is medium-sized. Here the CDR3 omits its conserved ending phenylalanine or tryptophan, so a read error is the likely source. The DNA is left out, because the CDR3 cannot be placed on it with certainty; the CDR3 is given as TCRdb lists it. The genes are TRBV28 and TRBJ2-7; the DNA was not compared with TRBD1, the D call given in the table. The CDR3 is made up of 13 amino acids, end residues included. CDR1 MDHEN and CDR2 SYDVKM come from the germline V gene. CDR3 protein: CASSRGDREAPVG.

The chain uses TRBV11-3 and TRBJ2-2; D may match TRBD1 or TRBD2 (5 bases each). Trimming stripped 3 bases from V and 4 bases from J, with 9 bases between. CDR3 length: 14 residues. Germline lookup yields CDR1 SGHNT and CDR2 YENEEA. The CDR3 bases are TGTGCCAGCAGCTTGGGGCTAGCCACCGGGGAGCTGTTTTTT. Protein sequence: CASSLGLATGELFF.

This clone has a handful of counts. This chain uses TRBV7-9 with TRBJ2-2; D is undetermined. Between the trimmed V and J ends, which lost 2 bases and 2 bases, there was a span of 6 bases. The germline CDR1 and CDR2 sequences are SEHNR and FQNEAQ (reference sequence). The CDR3 extends over 14 amino acids. CDR3 in DNA: TGTGCCAGCAGCTTACAGACAAACACCGGGGAGCTGTTTTTT. It is translated as CASSLQTNTGELFF.

The DNA for the CDR3 is TGTGCCAGCAGCTTAGGTGTCGGGACAGGGATGGGCTACACCTTC. Protein sequence: CASSLGVGTGMGYTF. This chain uses TRBV7-8 with TRBJ1-2; 9 bases fit TRBD1. CDR1 is SGHVS and CDR2 is FQNEAQ in the germline V gene. V was pared by 1 base and J by 8 bases, with 8 bases of the junction left unmatched. The CDR3 is 15 amino acids.

CDR3 amino acids: CATSSYRGNTIYF. In nucleotides, the CDR3 is TGTGCCACCAGCAGCTACCGAGGAAACACCATATATTTT. The chain is built from TRBV15 and TRBJ1-3; D is ambiguous. Germline V CDR1 and CDR2: LNHNV, YYDKDF (reference sequence). Trimming cost V 3 bases and J 4 bases, with 7 bases left between them. This CDR3 contains 13 residues. Full variable domain (rest looked up from reference TRBV15 and TRBJ1-3): DAMVIQNPRYQVTQFGKPVTLSCSQTLNHNVMYWYQQKSSQAPKLLFHYYDKDFNNEADTPDNFQSRRPNTSFCFLDIRSPGLGDTAMYLCATSSYRGNTIYFGEGSWLTVV.

This clone appeared a few times. The chain recombines TRBV28 with TRBJ1-5, with D maybe TRBD1 (5 bases). The CDR3 spans 14 residues. Trimming removed 4 bases from V and 5 bases from J, with 12 bases in between. Germline-derived CDR1 and CDR2 are MDHEN and SYDVKM. CDR3 sequence: CASSSAQGDQPQHF. The CDR3 DNA sequence: TGTGCCAGCAGTTCCGCGCAGGGAGATCAGCCCCAGCATTTT. The variable domain in full, completed from reference TRBV28 and TRBJ1-5, reads DVKVTQSSRYLVKRTGEKVFLECVQDMDHENMFWYRQDPGLGLRLIYFSYDVKMKEKGDIPEGYSVSREKKERFSLILESASTNQTSMYLCASSSAQGDQPQHFGDGTRLSIL.